A single sample is the source of the 9 T cell receptor beta chains below, sequenced in a study of T cell repertoires in aging, cancer and after chemotherapy. A mixed TRB-A/B primer pool amplified rearranged TRB by multiplex touch-down PCR. Each CDR3 protein is one row after TCRdb ran MiXCR on the multiplex PCR reads. The sample includes almost 8,500 distinct CDR3 sequences, roughly 32% of them seen just once. Peripheral blood genomic DNA, not sorted cells or RNA, was the template. What was sequenced was blood. The receptors stem from a human donor in good health.

By its share, this clonotype is medium-sized. Here the CDR3 reads CASSLYQGHYEQYF. For the CDR3, the DNA is TGTGCCAGCAGTTTATATCAGGGCCACTACGAGCAGTACTTC. The chain links TRBV27 to TRBJ2-7, with D possibly being TRBD1 (5 bases). CDR3 length: 14 residues. Trimming took off 1 base at V and 3 bases at J, with 10 bases between the two ends. Looked up from germline, CDR1 is MNHEY and CDR2 is SMNVEV (reference sequence).

The rearrangement joins TRBV20-1 to TRBJ2-5; 7 nucleotides align to TRBD2. V lost 1 base, J lost 1 base, and 3 bases stayed unmatched. Germline assignment: CDR1 DFQATT and CDR2 SNEGSKA (reference sequence). The CDR3 runs to 14 residues. In nucleotides, the CDR3 is TGCAGTGCTAGAGCGGGGGGTTTCCAAGAGACCCAGTACTTC. Protein: CSARAGGFQETQYF.

This clonotype has just a few counts. The genes are TRBV7-6 and TRBJ2-6; maybe TRBD1 (5 bases). V was cut by 1 base and J by 4 bases, with 8 bases left in between. Per the germline V gene, CDR1 is SGHVS and CDR2 is FNYEAQ. The CDR3 has 15 amino acids. In nucleotides, the CDR3 is TGTGCCAGCAGCTTAGGGGGCGCGGGGGCCAACGTCCTGACTTTC. Protein: CASSLGGAGANVLTF. Full variable domain (remainder filled in from reference TRBV7-6 and TRBJ2-6): GAGVSQSPRYKVTKRGQDVALRCDPISGHVSLYWYRQALGQGPEFLTYFNYEAQQDKSGLPNDRFSAERPEGSISTLTIQRTEQRDSAMYRCASSLGGAGANVLTFGAGSRLTVL.

The sample holds a few counts of this clonotype. V gene TRBV6-1 combines with J gene TRBJ2-1, with D hard to call. The CDR3 has 13 residues. Trimming took off 3 bases at V and 8 bases at J, with 11 bases between the two ends. Per germline, CDR1 MNHNS and CDR2 SASEGT. CDR3 protein: CASSDTLMYEQFF. The CDR3 DNA follows: TGTGCCAGCAGTGATACTCTTATGTATGAGCAGTTCTTC.

There are a few counts of this clonotype. This chain joins TRBV15 and TRBJ2-7; D not resolved. With 0 bases removed from V and 0 bases from J, the gap between germline ends came to 9 bases. The germline V gene encodes CDR1 LNHNV and CDR2 YYDKDF (reference sequence). The CDR3 has 15 residues. CDR3 coding DNA: TGTGCCACCAGCAGAGATCGAGGTTTCTCCTACGAGCAGTACTTC. It specifies CATSRDRGFSYEQYF.

The chain uses TRBV5-4 and TRBJ2-7; D is undetermined. The V gene's germline CDR1 is SGHNT and CDR2 YYREEE (reference sequence). Between the trimmed V and J ends, which lost 2 bases and 1 base, there was a span of 4 bases. CDR3 length: 12 residues. The CDR3 reads CASSFVSYEQYF. Written as DNA, the CDR3 is TGTGCCAGCAGCTTTGTTTCCTACGAGCAGTACTTC.

This clonotype has more than one count but fewer than ten. The chain uses TRBV30 and TRBJ1-5; 9 nucleotides align to TRBD1. The trim removed 3 bases at V and 5 bases at J, leaving 2 bases unmatched. Germline V gene sequence: CDR1 GTSNPN, CDR2 SVGIG (reference sequence). The CDR3 has 13 residues. CDR3 nucleotides: TGTGCCTGGAGGACAGGGGGTGATCAGCCCCAGCATTTT. The encoded protein is CAWRTGGDQPQHF.

This clonotype was found a few times. This chain connects TRBV12-3 or TRBV12-4 to TRBJ2-7, with no clear D. V was shortened by 5 bases and J by 3 bases, with 17 bases between the two germline ends. This CDR3 contains 15 residues. The chain's CDR3 is CASSPPGAHSYEQYF. CDR3 coding DNA: TGTGCCAGCAGTCCTCCCGGTGCGCACAGCTACGAGCAGTACTTC.

The chain couples TRBV18 to TRBJ1-6; TRBD1 aligns across 10 bases. Germline lookup yields CDR1 KGHSH and CDR2 LQKENI. V was pared by 1 base and J by 4 bases, with 1 base of the junction left unmatched. The CDR3 contains 16 residues. The CDR3 here is CASSPLGQGYNSPLHF. The CDR3 DNA follows: TGTGCCAGCTCACCACTGGGACAGGGGTATAATTCACCCCTCCACTTT.